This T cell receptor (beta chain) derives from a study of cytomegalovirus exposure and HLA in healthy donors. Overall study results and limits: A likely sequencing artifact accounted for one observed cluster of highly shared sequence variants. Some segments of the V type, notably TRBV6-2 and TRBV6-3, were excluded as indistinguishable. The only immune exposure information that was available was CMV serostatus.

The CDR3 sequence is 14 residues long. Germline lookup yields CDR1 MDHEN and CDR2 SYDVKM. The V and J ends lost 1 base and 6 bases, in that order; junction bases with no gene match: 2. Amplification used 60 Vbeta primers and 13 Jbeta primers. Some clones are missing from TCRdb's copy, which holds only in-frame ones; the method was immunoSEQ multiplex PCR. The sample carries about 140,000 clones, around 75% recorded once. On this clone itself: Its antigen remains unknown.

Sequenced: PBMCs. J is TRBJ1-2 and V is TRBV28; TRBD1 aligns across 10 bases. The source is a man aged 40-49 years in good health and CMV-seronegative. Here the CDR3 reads CASSLFGTGDGYTF. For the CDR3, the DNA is TGTGCCAGCAGTTTATTCGGGACAGGGGATGGCTACACCTTC.